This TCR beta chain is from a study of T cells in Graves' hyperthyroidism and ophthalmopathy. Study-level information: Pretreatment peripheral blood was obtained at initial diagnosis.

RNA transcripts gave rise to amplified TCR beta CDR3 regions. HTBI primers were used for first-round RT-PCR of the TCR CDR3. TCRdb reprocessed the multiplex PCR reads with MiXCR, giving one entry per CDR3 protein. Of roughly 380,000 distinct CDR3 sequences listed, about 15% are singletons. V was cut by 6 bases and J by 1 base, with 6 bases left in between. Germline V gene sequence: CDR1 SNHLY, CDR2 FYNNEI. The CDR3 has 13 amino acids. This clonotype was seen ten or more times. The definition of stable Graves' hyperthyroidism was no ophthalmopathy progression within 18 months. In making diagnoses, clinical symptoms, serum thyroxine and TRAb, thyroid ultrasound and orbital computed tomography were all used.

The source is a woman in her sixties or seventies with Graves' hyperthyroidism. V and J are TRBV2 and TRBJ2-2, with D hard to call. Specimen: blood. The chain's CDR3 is CASRPLNTGELFF. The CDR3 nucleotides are TGTGCCAGCAGACCCTTGAACACCGGGGAGCTGTTTTTT. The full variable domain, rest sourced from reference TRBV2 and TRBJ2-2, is EPEVTQTPSHQVTQMGQEVILRCVPISNHLYFYWYRQILGQKVEFLVSFYNNEISEKSEIFDDQFSVERPDGSNFTLKIRSTKLEDSAMYFCASRPLNTGELFFGEGSRLTVL.